Presented here are 25 T cell receptor beta chains from one specimen sequenced in a study of blood T cell repertoires in COVID-19. TCRdb's table, derived via immunoSEQ multiplex PCR, lists solely in-frame clones and lacks some. The table includes hundreds of thousands of clones, about 80% detected once. The material sequenced was peripheral blood. These receptors all come from an elderly woman with active or convalescent COVID-19.

This chain links TRBV5-1 with TRBJ1-2; 8 bases agree with TRBD1. Germline V gene data show CDR1 as SGHRS and CDR2 as YFSETQ. V was pared by 5 bases and J by 8 bases, with 2 bases of the junction left unmatched. This CDR3 is built from 11 residues. The CDR3 reads CASRGDRGYTF. In nucleotides, the CDR3 is TGCGCCAGCAGGGGGGACAGGGGCTACACCTTC.

CDR3 sequence: CASSPEPPSGGTYNEQFF. In DNA form, the CDR3 reads TGCGCCAGCAGCCCCGAACCCCCTAGCGGGGGAACCTACAATGAGCAGTTCTTC. The gene calls are TRBV5-1 and TRBJ2-1; 10 bases match TRBD2. After removal of 4 bases from V and 2 bases from J, the junction contained 12 bases not matched to a gene. Germline-derived CDR1 and CDR2 are SGHRS and YFSETQ. The CDR3 loop spans 18 amino acids.

The rearrangement joins TRBV28 to TRBJ1-2; 7 bases agree with TRBD1. Looked up from germline, CDR1 is MDHEN and CDR2 is SYDVKM. The J segment lost 4 bases and the V segment lost 4 bases, leaving 6 bases of the junction unmatched. The CDR3 sequence is 14 residues long. The DNA of the CDR3 is TGTGCCAGCAGTTCCCCGGACAGGTCCTATGGCTACACCTTC. Its protein product is CASSSPDRSYGYTF.

This clone was recorded only once. This chain uses TRBV19 with TRBJ1-3; 9 bases fit TRBD1. The J segment lost 4 bases and the V segment lost 6 bases, leaving 4 bases of the junction unmatched. Per the germline V gene, CDR1 is LNHDA and CDR2 is SQIVND (reference sequence). This CDR3 is built from 14 residues. The CDR3: CASSTGGPGNTIYF. The CDR3 DNA follows: TGTGCCAGTAGCACAGGGGGCCCCGGAAACACCATATATTTT.

J is TRBJ1-2 and V is TRBV6-6, with D unresolved. The germline CDR1 and CDR2 sequences are MNHNY and SVGAGI (reference sequence). The germline V and J ends were trimmed by 4 bases and 3 bases, with 18 bases remaining between them. This CDR3 is built from 16 residues. In DNA, the CDR3 is TGTGCCAGCAGTTTCTACAGACCGAACTCCTACTATGGCTACACCTTC. As protein: CASSFYRPNSYYGYTF.

V gene TRBV28 combines with J gene TRBJ1-2; 7 positions agree with TRBD1. Trimming removed 1 base from V and 8 bases from J; junction bases left unmatched: 4. The V gene's germline CDR1 is MDHEN and CDR2 SYDVKM. CDR3 size: 13 residues. Here the CDR3 reads CASSLSGGRGYTF. In nucleotides, the CDR3 is TGTGCCAGCAGTTTATCAGGGGGGCGAGGCTACACCTTC.

This clone has a handful of counts. The chain joins TRBV6-5 to TRBJ1-1; D remains unclear. V shed 7 bases and J shed 1 base, with 16 bases lying between them. CDR1 is MNHEY, CDR2 SVGAGI, per germline. The CDR3 is made up of 15 amino acids. DNA for the CDR3: TGTGCCAGCACCCGGGAGGTCGGGAGGAACACTGAAGCTTTCTTT. Protein sequence: CASTREVGRNTEAFF.

The CDR3 DNA is TGTGCCACCAGTGATTCGGTCCTCTCAGGGAACATTCAGTACTTC. It is translated as CATSDSVLSGNIQYF. J is TRBJ2-4 and V is TRBV24-1; a possible D gene is TRBD1 (5 bases). CDR1 is KGHDR, CDR2 SFDVKD, per germline. V lost 2 bases and J 7 bases, leaving 14 bases between the germline ends. The CDR3 has 15 amino acids.

The rearrangement links TRBV5-5 to TRBJ1-3, with TRBD1 matching over 10 bases. Germline V gene data show CDR1 as SGHKS and CDR2 as YYEKEE (reference sequence). Trimming at V came to 4 bases and at J to 0 bases, leaving 1 base not matched to a gene. The CDR3 extends over 15 amino acids. CDR3 sequence reads: CASSRTGGSGNTIYF. The CDR3 region has the DNA TGTGCCAGCAGCAGGACAGGGGGCTCTGGAAACACCATATATTTT.

The chain has TRBV29-1 and TRBJ1-4, with 9 bases fitting TRBD1. With V trimmed by 0 bases and J by 7 bases, 9 bases remained unmatched. The germline V gene encodes CDR1 SQVTM and CDR2 ANQGSEA. The length of the CDR3 is 16 residues. In nucleotides, the CDR3 is TGCAGCGTTGAAGACCCCGTTGGGACAGGGCTTGAAAAACTGTTTTTT. It specifies CSVEDPVGTGLEKLFF.

V and J are TRBV6-1 and TRBJ2-2; a possible D gene is TRBD1 (8 bases). Germline CDR1 MNHNS, CDR2 SASEGT. V was pared by 1 base and J by 1 base, with 13 bases between. The CDR3 spans 17 residues. This CDR3 is CASSEGSGTGNTGELFF. CDR3 coding DNA: TGTGCCAGCAGTGAAGGGAGCGGGACAGGGAACACCGGGGAGCTGTTTTTT.

This chain joins TRBV19 and TRBJ1-1; D might be TRBD1 (5 bases). Germline lookup yields CDR1 LNHDA and CDR2 SQIVND (reference sequence). There are 15 residues in the CDR3. The germline V and J ends were trimmed by 3 bases and 1 base, with 12 bases remaining between them. CDR3 nucleotide sequence: TGTGCCAGTAGTATCCGGACAAGACGGAACACTGAAGCTTTCTTT. It is translated as CASSIRTRRNTEAFF.

V usage is TRBV6-4 and J usage is TRBJ1-1, with D perhaps TRBD1 (6 bases). The germline CDR1 and CDR2 sequences are MRHNA and SNTAGT. The CDR3 covers 14 residues. V gave up 6 bases and J gave up 4 bases, with 15 bases separating them. CDR3 sequence (DNA): TGTGCCAGCAGCGCCGGGGGGCCAGTCACTGAAGCTTTCTTT. Protein: CASSAGGPVTEAFF.

The genes are TRBV2 and TRBJ1-1; TRBD1 matches 7 bases. Germline CDR1 is SNHLY and CDR2 is FYNNEI. The trim removed 5 bases at V and 4 bases at J, leaving 10 bases unmatched. The CDR3 consists of 15 residues. CDR3 bases: TGTGCCAGCAGTAAGATGACAGGGTCGGGCACTGAAGCTTTCTTT. It codes for CASSKMTGSGTEAFF.

V gene TRBV19 combines with J gene TRBJ1-6; D is ambiguous. The germline V gene encodes CDR1 LNHDA and CDR2 SQIVND (reference sequence). The CDR3 totals 13 residues. Trimming shortened V by 4 bases and J by 7 bases, and 8 bases separated the two germline ends. CDR3 nucleotides: TGTGCCAGTAGTACGAGAGGGAATTCACCCCTCCACTTT. It encodes CASSTRGNSPLHF.

J is TRBJ1-3 and V is TRBV19; TRBD1 matches at 7 bases. The V and J ends lost 4 bases and 3 bases, in that order; junction bases with no gene match: 3. Per the germline V gene, CDR1 is LNHDA and CDR2 is SQIVND (reference sequence). The CDR3 covers 14 residues. DNA of the CDR3: TGTGCCAGTAGTAACCAGGGGGTTGGAAACACCATATATTTT. Translated: CASSNQGVGNTIYF.

This chain joins TRBV27 and TRBJ1-2; TRBD1 matches 8 bases. CDR1 is MNHEY and CDR2 is SMNVEV in the germline V gene (reference sequence). The CDR3 runs to 18 residues. V was clipped by 5 bases and J by 0 bases; unmatched bases: 14. The CDR3 here is CASSQLGQGGGSNYGYTF. CDR3 nucleotide sequence: TGTGCCAGCAGTCAACTAGGACAGGGAGGTGGTTCTAACTATGGCTACACCTTC.

The genes are TRBV6-6 and TRBJ1-5; no definite D call. Germline-derived CDR1 and CDR2 are MNHNY and SVGAGI (reference sequence). CDR3 length: 14 residues. V was cut by 2 bases and J by 5 bases, with 10 bases left in between. CDR3 DNA sequence: TGTGCCAGCAGTTACGTATTGGGAGATCAGCCCCAGCATTTT. Residues: CASSYVLGDQPQHF.

The chain combines TRBV30 with TRBJ2-1; tentatively, D is TRBD2 (5 bases). The germline CDR1 and CDR2 sequences are GTSNPN and SVGIG (reference sequence). The CDR3 totals 13 residues. Trimming left V 7 bases short and J 5 bases short, with 15 bases between. This chain's CDR3 is CAFNGLKNNEQFF. The DNA for the CDR3 is TGTGCCTTCAATGGACTGAAAAACAATGAGCAGTTCTTC.

Remarks on this clone: Given a much more abundant clone one base away, this may be a read error. Other DNA sequences in the same sample also yield this CDR3. This rearrangement joins TRBV5-1 to TRBJ2-2, with 8 bases that match TRBD1. Germline CDR1 SGHRS, CDR2 YFSETQ. CDR3 length: 15 amino acids. The J segment lost 1 base and the V segment lost 3 bases, leaving 2 bases of the junction unmatched. In DNA form, the CDR3 reads TGCGCCAGCAGCTCGGGGACAGGGAACACCGGGGAGCTGTTTTTT. This sequence encodes CASSSGTGNTGELFF. The full variable domain, completed using reference TRBV5-1 and TRBJ2-2, is KAGVTQTPRYLIKTRGQQVTLSCSPISGHRSVSWYQQTPGQGLQFLFEYFSETQRNKGNFPGRFSGRQFSNSRSEMNVSTLELGDSALYLCASSSGTGNTGELFFGEGSRLTVL.

The J gene is TRBJ1-4, the V gene TRBV4-2, with 8 bases fitting TRBD1. CDR1 and CDR2 (germline): LGHNA, YNFKEQ. Unmatched junction bases numbered 3, after V lost 3 bases and J lost 3 bases. The CDR3 sequence is 15 residues long. The CDR3 reads CASSQTGAANEKLFF. CDR3 bases: TGTGCCAGCAGCCAGACAGGGGCGGCTAATGAAAAACTGTTTTTT.

This clone was seen only once. The gene calls are TRBV24-1 and TRBJ2-1; no clear D. The CDR3 loop spans 16 amino acids. V was pared by 1 base and J by 5 bases, with 14 bases between. Looked up from germline, CDR1 is KGHDR and CDR2 is SFDVKD. The CDR3 bases are TGTGCCACCAGTGATTTCCTTTCCCGAGAGAACAATGAGCAGTTCTTC. Protein sequence: CATSDFLSRENNEQFF.

V usage is TRBV5-1 and J usage is TRBJ2-2, with 8 bases matching TRBD1. The CDR3 sequence is 17 residues long. V lost 6 bases, J lost 5 bases, and 15 bases stayed unmatched. Germline V gene data show CDR1 as SGHRS and CDR2 as YFSETQ. The CDR3 loop is CASTTNPTDRGTGELFF. The CDR3 coding sequence is TGCGCCAGCACTACCAACCCCACCGACAGGGGAACCGGGGAGCTGTTTTTT.

Turning to this clone: Other DNA variants within this sample encode the same CDR3. The V gene is TRBV28, the J gene TRBJ1-3; no clear D. The length of the CDR3 is 14 residues. Germline-derived CDR1 and CDR2 are MDHEN and SYDVKM. V lost 5 bases to trimming and J lost 0 bases, with 8 bases between them. DNA for the CDR3: TGTGCCAGCAGTCCCCCCGGCTCTGGAAACACCATATATTTT. This translates into CASSPPGSGNTIYF.

The chain joins TRBV5-1 to TRBJ1-1, with a weak D call TRBD1 (5 bases). The CDR3 extends over 15 amino acids. V was shortened by 4 bases and J by 1 base, with 14 bases between the two germline ends. Germline CDR1 SGHRS, CDR2 YFSETQ. The CDR3 here is CASSPGSQGNTEAFF. CDR3 nucleotides: TGCGCCAGCAGCCCCGGGAGCCAGGGGAACACTGAAGCTTTCTTT.